This T cell receptor (beta chain) was captured in a study of blood T cell repertoires in COVID-19. Study-level information: Specimens from acute and convalescent COVID-19 originated in the United States, Italy and Spain. The cDNA or gDNA used as material had been derived from T cells, B-cell-depleted T cells, or PBMCs.

The CDR3 is made up of 13 amino acids. V shed 6 bases, J shed 5 bases, and the junction held 3 bases outside the gene matches. From germline, CDR1 is MNHNY and CDR2 SVGAGI (reference sequence). Followed longitudinally, the Seattle patients had been enrolled during active infection. Turning to this clone: A read error may explain this, as a much larger clone is one base away.

Source study methods: Amplification of reference gene primers was used by the study to estimate nucleated cell counts. The method was immunoSEQ multiplex PCR; TCRdb's version includes in-frame clones alone and lacks a portion of them. The V and J calls and clone size are taken from that table; D and trimming were inferred from the DNA. The sample includes around 220,000 clones, 84% of them seen just once. The sequenced sample was peripheral blood. V is TRBV6-6 and J is TRBJ1-2; 10 bases are a match to TRBD1. The receptor's source is an elderly woman with COVID-19, enrolled during active disease. CDR3 DNA: TGTGCCAGCAGGGGGGACAGGGGTTATGGCTACACCTTC. Translated, it gives CASRGDRGYGYTF.